The 30 T cell receptor beta chains listed next were all sequenced from one sample in a study. TCRdb fed the 5' RACE reads into MiXCR, producing one record per CDR3 protein. The sample lists about 59,000 distinct CDR3 sequences; around 20% were seen once. Cells sorted as Tregs were CD4+, CD25+ and CD127-/low. Sequenced sample: tumor-infiltrating Tregs sorted from the breast tumor. The receptors derive from a female donor with breast cancer.

The rearrangement uses TRBV7-2 and TRBJ1-5; 10 positions match TRBD1. The V and J ends lost 5 bases and 4 bases, in that order; junction bases with no gene match: 8. Germline CDR1 is SGHTA and CDR2 is FQGNSA. This CDR3 has 16 amino acids. The CDR3 region has the DNA TGTGCCAGCAGCCCAAGGGACAGGGGAGGAAATCAGCCCCAGCATTTT. Protein product: CASSPRDRGGNQPQHF.

In this sample, this clonotype turned up many times. J is TRBJ1-1 and V is TRBV6-5; no reliable D call. Trimming cost V 2 bases and J 5 bases, with 15 bases left between them. Germline lookup yields CDR1 MNHEY and CDR2 SVGAGI. CDR3 length: 15 residues. The CDR3 protein is CASSYNQVLRTEAFF. The CDR3, as DNA: TGTGCCAGCAGTTACAATCAGGTACTGAGGACTGAAGCTTTCTTT.

This clonotype was seen a handful of times. This chain connects TRBV6-1 to TRBJ2-7; D possibly matches TRBD1 or TRBD2 (6 bases each). Looked up from germline, CDR1 is MNHNS and CDR2 is SASEGT. The length of the CDR3 is 14 residues. The germline V and J ends were trimmed by 6 bases and 7 bases, with 19 bases remaining between them. The CDR3 region has the DNA TGTGCCAGCAGAGGGCCGGGACACCGGGGGGAGCAGTACTTC. Its translation is CASRGPGHRGEQYF.

This clonotype is labeled as medium-sized. The chain uses TRBV5-1 and TRBJ2-6; no definite D call. Trimming removed 5 bases at V and 0 bases at J, with 3 bases between. From germline, CDR1 is SGHRS and CDR2 YFSETQ. There are 13 residues in the CDR3. The CDR3 DNA sequence: TGCGCCAGCAGGCCCTCTGGGGCCAACGTCCTGACTTTC. This translates into CASRPSGANVLTF.

The CDR3 sequence: CSARDPIAGGFNEQYF. The CDR3 coding sequence is TGCAGTGCTAGAGACCCTATAGCGGGAGGATTTAACGAGCAGTACTTC. The gene calls are TRBV20-1 and TRBJ2-7; TRBD2 matches 10 bases. This CDR3 region has 16 residues. V was pared by 0 bases and J by 5 bases, with 10 bases of the junction left unmatched. Germline V CDR1 and CDR2: DFQATT, SNEGSKA (reference sequence).

CDR3 DNA sequence: TGCAGTGCCAGGAGGGGTGTCTATAATGAGCAGTTCTTC. As protein: CSARRGVYNEQFF. The chain combines TRBV20-1 with TRBJ2-1, with a possible D match to TRBD2 (6 bases). The CDR3 length is 13 residues. The V end was cut by 6 bases, the J end by 7 bases, with 16 bases between. The germline V gene has CDR1 DFQATT and CDR2 SNEGSKA (reference sequence).

V gene TRBV5-1 combines with J gene TRBJ2-5, with D possibly called TRBD1 or TRBD2 (5 bases each). Germline values: CDR1 SGHRS, CDR2 YFSETQ. The CDR3 covers 15 residues. With 4 bases removed from V and 5 bases from J, the gap between germline ends came to 18 bases. The CDR3 DNA reads as TGCGCCAGCAGCCCGCTCGACGGGACCAGGGAGACCCAGTACTTC. Its translation is CASSPLDGTRETQYF.

Many counts were recorded for this clonotype. The chain joins TRBV7-2 to TRBJ1-2; D gene unclear. The CDR3 runs 14 residues. CDR1 and CDR2 (germline): SGHTA, FQGNSA. V lost 2 bases and J 4 bases, leaving 11 bases between the germline ends. DNA of the CDR3: TGTGCCAGCAGCTTACGAACAGAAACCTATGGCTACACCTTC. Translated: CASSLRTETYGYTF.

This clonotype was seen repeatedly, ten times or more. This chain uses TRBV4-3 with TRBJ2-1, with a weak D call TRBD2 (6 bases). The V end was cut by 2 bases, the J end by 0 bases, with 17 bases between. The germline CDR1 and CDR2 sequences are LGHNA and YSLEER. The CDR3 is 18 residues long. CDR3 region: CASSQFDDGRSSYNEQFF. CDR3 DNA sequence: TGCGCCAGCAGCCAATTCGATGATGGGAGGAGCTCCTACAATGAGCAGTTCTTC.

The CDR3 coding sequence is TGTGCCAGCAGCGCCCACTGGGGGGGCGGGGAGACCCAGTACTTC. Its protein product is CASSAHWGGGETQYF. J is TRBJ2-5 and V is TRBV9; D may be TRBD2 (7 bases). The V end was cut by 3 bases, the J end by 5 bases, with 17 bases between. The germline CDR1 and CDR2 sequences are SGDLS and YYNGEE. The CDR3 is 15 amino acids.

The chain employs TRBV5-1 and TRBJ1-2, with D hard to call. V was cut by 0 bases and J by 1 base, with 16 bases left in between. The CDR3 runs to 17 residues. CDR1 is SGHRS and CDR2 is YFSETQ in the germline V gene. DNA of the CDR3: TGCGCCAGCAGCTTGGGTTTATCGGCATGGGTTAACTATGGCTACACCTTC. The encoded protein is CASSLGLSAWVNYGYTF.

There are a few counts of this clonotype. V usage is TRBV24-1 and J usage is TRBJ2-5, with 9 bases matching TRBD2. The CDR3 consists of 17 residues. Trimming cost V 2 bases and J 5 bases; bases outside gene matches: 11. The germline V gene encodes CDR1 KGHDR and CDR2 SFDVKD. Here the CDR3 reads CATSDSSRGRARETQYF. CDR3 bases: TGTGCCACCAGTGATTCCTCCCGCGGGAGGGCCCGGGAGACCCAGTACTTC.

This clonotype was seen only a few times. The chain has TRBV7-2 and TRBJ1-6; no reliable D call. The CDR3 covers 15 residues. Between the trimmed V and J ends, which lost 6 bases and 10 bases, there was a span of 19 bases. The V gene's germline CDR1 is SGHTA and CDR2 FQGNSA. For the CDR3, the DNA is TGTGCCAGCAGGAAAAGCAACACGGTGGTGTCACCCCTCCACTTT. Translating gives CASRKSNTVVSPLHF.

V usage is TRBV5-1 and J usage is TRBJ2-7, with 9 bases aligning to TRBD1. With 1 base clipped from V and 4 bases from J, the junction kept 6 bases outside the gene matches. This CDR3 spans 15 amino acids. CDR1 SGHRS and CDR2 YFSETQ come from the germline V gene. Written as DNA, the CDR3 is TGCGCCAGCAGCTTGCCGACAGGGGGTAGTTACGAGCAGTACTTC. Amino acid sequence: CASSLPTGGSYEQYF.

V is TRBV7-9 and J is TRBJ2-2; no reliable D call. Germline V gives CDR1 SEHNR, CDR2 FQNEAQ (reference sequence). V gave up 2 bases and J gave up 0 bases, with 13 bases separating them. This CDR3 region has 17 residues. This CDR3 is CASSLLISRANTGELFF. The CDR3 DNA reads TGTGCCAGCAGCTTATTGATATCCCGCGCGAACACCGGGGAGCTGTTTTTT.

This clonotype was seen repeatedly, ten times or more. V gene TRBV6-2 or TRBV6-3 combines with J gene TRBJ1-2; D possibly corresponds to TRBD1 (5 bases). The V and J ends lost 2 bases and 2 bases respectively, with 9 bases between them. From germline, CDR1 is MNHEY and CDR2 SVGEGT. The CDR3 is 14 amino acids. The CDR3 nucleotides read TGTGCCAGCAGTTACGTCCGGGGGAACTATGGCTACACCTTC. This translates into CASSYVRGNYGYTF.

This clonotype appeared many times. J is TRBJ1-1 and V is TRBV6-1; 7 bases fit TRBD1. Germline lookup yields CDR1 MNHNS and CDR2 SASEGT. The J segment lost 0 bases and the V segment lost 4 bases, leaving 2 bases of the junction unmatched. This CDR3 is 14 amino acids long. CDR3 nucleotide sequence: TGTGCCAGCAGTGGTGGACAGGTGAACACTGAAGCTTTCTTT. This gives the protein CASSGGQVNTEAFF.

Comments on this clonotype: The CDR3 carries no conserved terminal phenylalanine or tryptophan, so it likely arises from a read error. This rearrangement joins TRBV11-1 to TRBJ2-7, with 7 positions matching TRBD1. The CDR3 is 14 residues long. Germline V gene sequence: CDR1 SGHAT, CDR2 FQDESV (reference sequence). For the CDR3, the DNA is TGTGTCAGCAGCTTTGGCGGACAGGTGTACGAGCAGTACCTC. This translates into CVSSFGGQVYEQYL.

Concerning this clonotype: The CDR3 end shows no conserved phenylalanine or tryptophan, and so a read error is likely. The V call is TRBV4-1, the J call TRBJ2-7, with D perhaps TRBD1 (5 bases). Looked up from germline, CDR1 is MGHRA and CDR2 is YSYEKL. The germline V and J ends were trimmed by 2 bases and 3 bases, with 17 bases remaining between them. The CDR3 contains 16 residues. DNA of the CDR3: TGCGCCAGCAGCCAACCCTCCCGGTCTAGGGGCTACGAGCAGTACTCC. Its translation: CASSQPSRSRGYEQYS.

A few counts support this clonotype. A much larger clone differs by one base, so this may be a read error. The chain combines TRBV5-6 with TRBJ2-1; D ambiguous. Germline V gene sequence: CDR1 SGHDT, CDR2 YYEEEE. The V end lost 3 bases, the J end lost 10 bases, and 8 bases lay between the germline ends. This CDR3 has 11 residues. CDR3 sequence reads: CASSCLKEQFF. The CDR3 DNA reads TGTGCCAGCAGCTGCCTAAAGGAGCAGTTCTTC.

Notes on this clonotype: A much more abundant neighbour one base away suggests this may be a read error. This chain uses TRBV20-1 with TRBJ2-7, with TRBD2 identical over 7 bases. Per germline, CDR1 DFQATT and CDR2 SNEGSKA (reference sequence). J was trimmed by 8 bases and V by 0 bases; bases with no gene match: 7. The CDR3 extends over 13 amino acids. DNA for the CDR3: TGCAGTGCTAGAGAGCGGGAGAAGGACAAGCAGTACTTC. This encodes CSAREREKDKQYF.

The chain employs TRBV10-3 and TRBJ2-1; 9 bases are a match to TRBD2. CDR1 and CDR2 from the germline V gene are ENHRY and SYGVKD. The CDR3 is 15 amino acids. Losses at the gene ends were 4 bases for V and 5 bases for J; bases not matched to a gene: 6. The CDR3 coding sequence is TGTGCCATCAGTGGTCTAGCGGGGCATGACAATGAGCAGTTCTTC. Translated, it gives CAISGLAGHDNEQFF.

A few counts support this clonotype. The gene calls are TRBV12-3 or TRBV12-4 and TRBJ1-5, with 7 bases that match TRBD1. The CDR3 totals 14 residues. V was pared by 6 bases and J by 10 bases, with 12 bases of the junction left unmatched. The CDR3 region has the DNA TGTGCCAGCAGCCCGTCCCGGGACAGTTTTCCCCAGCATTTT. This translates into CASSPSRDSFPQHF.

This clonotype was seen a few times. The genes are TRBV25-1 and TRBJ1-2; D is undetermined. Trimming left V 4 bases short and J 7 bases short, with 10 bases between. The CDR3 is made up of 12 amino acids. Germline values: CDR1 MGHDK, CDR2 SYGVNS. The CDR3 is CASSAPRGGYTF. The CDR3 DNA sequence: TGTGCCAGCAGTGCCCCACGGGGTGGCTACACCTTC.

As concerns this clonotype: This may come from a read error, since a much larger clone is one base off. This chain uses TRBV7-2 with TRBJ1-1; perhaps TRBD1 as D (5 bases). Trimming removed 5 bases at V and 0 bases at J, with 13 bases between. CDR1 SGHTA and CDR2 FQGNSA come from the germline V gene. The CDR3 spans 15 residues. As DNA, the CDR3 is TGTGCCAGCAGCCAGCAGGCAGGGTTGAACACTGAAGCTTTCTTT. It codes for CASSQQAGLNTEAFF.

The V call is TRBV7-2, the J call TRBJ2-7; 10 nucleotides line up with TRBD1. Germline V gene lookup returns CDR1 SGHTA and CDR2 FQGNSA. Trimming took 1 base from V and 4 from J; bases not matched to a gene: 1. There are 14 residues in the CDR3. CDR3 nucleotide sequence: TGTGCCAGCAGCTTAGAGGACAGGGGGTACGAGCAGTACTTC. It is translated as CASSLEDRGYEQYF.

This clonotype has a handful of counts. This chain connects TRBV5-1 to TRBJ2-7, with a tentative D call TRBD1 (6 bases). The germline gives CDR1 SGHRS, CDR2 YFSETQ. The CDR3 is 12 amino acids. V was cut by 3 bases and J by 4 bases, with 8 bases left in between. CDR3 DNA: TGCGCCAGCAGCTATGACAGGTACGAGCAGTACTTC. It translates to CASSYDRYEQYF. The full variable domain, rest sourced from reference TRBV5-1 and TRBJ2-7, is KAGVTQTPRYLIKTRGQQVTLSCSPISGHRSVSWYQQTPGQGLQFLFEYFSETQRNKGNFPGRFSGRQFSNSRSEMNVSTLELGDSALYLCASSYDRYEQYFGPGTRLTVT.

This clonotype came up many times. The V call is TRBV28, the J call TRBJ1-5; a weak D match, TRBD1 (6 bases). Between the trimmed V and J ends, which lost 2 bases and 2 bases, there was a span of 10 bases. The germline CDR1 and CDR2 sequences are MDHEN and SYDVKM. The CDR3 sequence is 15 residues long. The CDR3 spells CASSLARGGNQPQHF. The CDR3 coding sequence is TGTGCCAGCAGTTTAGCCAGGGGAGGCAATCAGCCCCAGCATTTT. The complete variable domain, with remaining parts taken from reference TRBV28 and TRBJ1-5, reads DVKVTQSSRYLVKRTGEKVFLECVQDMDHENMFWYRQDPGLGLRLIYFSYDVKMKEKGDIPEGYSVSREKKERFSLILESASTNQTSMYLCASSLARGGNQPQHFGDGTRLSIL.

This clonotype is medium-sized (0.01 to 0.1%) by share. This chain connects TRBV5-1 to TRBJ2-2, with TRBD2 as a possible D gene (6 bases). V lost 0 bases to trimming and J lost 3 bases, with 9 bases between them. The CDR3 has 15 amino acids. The germline CDR1 and CDR2 sequences are SGHRS and YFSETQ. The chain's CDR3 is CASSLGTTYTGELFF. The DNA for the CDR3 is TGCGCCAGCAGCTTGGGGACTACCTACACCGGGGAGCTGTTTTTT.

This clonotype was recorded a few times. The chain recombines TRBV29-1 with TRBJ1-1, with a tentative D call TRBD1 (5 bases). The CDR3 is 11 amino acids. Germline V gene sequence: CDR1 SQVTM, CDR2 ANQGSEA. The CDR3 here is CASGQNTEAFF. The CDR3 DNA is TGCGCCTCAGGGCAGAACACTGAAGCTTTCTTT.